What follows are 25 T cell receptor beta chains derived from one specimen sequenced in a study of Ad26.COV2.S vaccination and SARS-CoV-2 variants (dated by TCRdb to about 2021). The meaning of the sample's treatment or condition label: around 19 received Ad26.COV2.S at low or high dose, single or two shots; several received placebo; per-sample allocation not given. Repertoires of vaccine and placebo recipients were sequenced from samples collected on day 63 after the first injection. The library was prepared using the immunoSEQ multiplex PCR assay. Entries here come from immuneACCESS through TCRdb and include only in-frame sequences with V and J called. Some clones fail to appear in such tables; in the studies checked, an unresolved V gene covers under half of the shortfall, and the cause of the remainder is unknown. A total of 300,000 to 350,000 clones appear in this sample, 80% to 90% of them only once. The ten biggest clones cover about 10% of the sample.

The sample in question was peripheral blood, obtained in a trial of Ad26.COV2.S vaccine versus placebo. Source of these receptors: a person between 18 and 59 years old who received the Ad26.COV2.S COVID-19 vaccine or a placebo.

The J gene is TRBJ1-6, the V gene TRBV5-4; D gene uncertain. Germline V gene data show CDR1 as SGHNT and CDR2 as YYREEE (reference sequence). Trimming took off 4 bases at V and 6 bases at J, with 8 bases between the two ends. The CDR3 extends over 13 amino acids. The chain's CDR3 is CASSPDINSPLHF. The CDR3 DNA reads TGTGCCAGCAGCCCCGACATTAATTCACCCCTCCACTTT.

This chain connects TRBV10-3 to TRBJ1-4, with D tentatively TRBD1 (5 bases). Trimming left V 5 bases short and J 6 bases short, with 10 bases between. Looked up from germline, CDR1 is ENHRY and CDR2 is SYGVKD. The CDR3 is 13 amino acids. The CDR3 DNA is TGTGCCATCAGTCCGGGACGGGATGAAAAACTGTTTTTT. This gives the protein CAISPGRDEKLFF.

This clone occurred a few times. The chain has TRBV7-9 and TRBJ1-4, with D unresolved. Looked up from germline, CDR1 is SEHNR and CDR2 is FQNEAQ (reference sequence). Deletions cut 5 bases from V and 10 bases from J, with 17 bases between. CDR3 length equals 14 residues. In nucleotides, the CDR3 is TGTGCCAGCAGCCCCCCTCCCGGTGGTGGAAAACTGTTTTTT. This encodes CASSPPPGGGKLFF.

This clone has a single count. CDR3: CSVPQGAGYGYTF. DNA of the CDR3: TGCAGCGTTCCGCAGGGGGCAGGCTATGGCTACACCTTC. J is TRBJ1-2 and V is TRBV29-1; 8 nucleotides align to TRBD1. V was pared by 5 bases and J by 4 bases, with 6 bases of the junction left unmatched. This CDR3 is 13 amino acids long. Per germline, CDR1 SQVTM and CDR2 ANQGSEA.

The chain joins TRBV7-6 to TRBJ2-7; TRBD1 might be the D (5 bases). Germline assignment: CDR1 SGHVS and CDR2 FNYEAQ. V was pared by 1 base and J by 2 bases, with 12 bases between. CDR3 size: 15 residues. CDR3 sequence (DNA): TGTGCCAGCAGCTTAGAGGCAGGGCAGACCTACGAGCAGTACTTC. Its translation: CASSLEAGQTYEQYF.

V is TRBV3-1 (or the pseudogene TRBV3-2) and J is TRBJ2-2; D is uncertain. Germline CDR1 is LGHDT and CDR2 is YNNKEL (reference sequence). The V and J ends lost 4 bases and 4 bases respectively, with 13 bases between them. This CDR3 has 15 amino acids. The CDR3 reads CASSRPGASTGELFF. For the CDR3, the DNA is TGTGCCAGCAGCCGCCCAGGAGCGAGCACCGGGGAGCTGTTTTTT.

The V gene is TRBV28, the J gene TRBJ1-2; D uncertain. Trimming stripped 2 bases from V and 2 bases from J, with 9 bases between. In germline, CDR1 is MDHEN, CDR2 SYDVKM. The CDR3 loop spans 14 amino acids. This CDR3 is CASSLGQENYGYTF. The CDR3 coding sequence is TGTGCCAGCAGTTTAGGGCAGGAGAACTATGGCTACACCTTC.

Here the CDR3 DNA reads TGTGCCAGCAGCTTAGCGGGAGTGACCCACGAGCAGTACTTC. Its translation: CASSLAGVTHEQYF. The chain uses TRBV7-2 and TRBJ2-7; D perhaps matches TRBD2 (5 bases). Looked up from germline, CDR1 is SGHTA and CDR2 is FQGNSA. Trimming removed 0 bases from V and 5 bases from J, with 11 bases in between. The CDR3 totals 14 residues.

The genes are TRBV3-1 (or the pseudogene TRBV3-2) and TRBJ2-5, with D perhaps matching TRBD2 (5 bases). Germline CDR1 is LGHDT and CDR2 is YNNKEL (reference sequence). The CDR3 spans 16 residues. The V end was cut by 3 bases, the J end by 2 bases, with 16 bases between. The CDR3 nucleotides are TGTGCCAGCAGCCAGCGGTTGGAGGTGGGTCAAGAGACCCAGTACTTC. This gives the protein CASSQRLEVGQETQYF.

This chain links TRBV5-1 with TRBJ2-7; D call uncertain. In germline, CDR1 is SGHRS, CDR2 YFSETQ. CDR3 length: 13 residues. V was trimmed by 0 bases and J by 4 bases, leaving 8 bases between them. The CDR3 loop is CASSLVDGYEQYF. The CDR3 coding sequence is TGCGCCAGCAGCTTGGTCGACGGTTACGAGCAGTACTTC.

The gene calls are TRBV28 and TRBJ1-2; TRBD1 might be the D (5 bases). Trimming stripped 6 bases from V and 4 bases from J, with 12 bases between. CDR1 and CDR2 (germline): MDHEN, SYDVKM. CDR3 length equals 13 residues. The DNA of the CDR3 is TGTGCCAGCAGCGCAGGACAATTCTATGGCTACACCTTC. This codes for CASSAGQFYGYTF.

The chain carries TRBV28 and TRBJ2-3, with 11 nucleotides matching TRBD2. V lost 4 bases to trimming and J lost 6 bases; unmatched junction nucleotides: 6. Germline V gives CDR1 MDHEN, CDR2 SYDVKM. This CDR3 is built from 15 residues. The CDR3 bases are TGTGCCAGCAGTTCCCCTAGCGGGGGGCGGGATACGCAGTATTTT. This encodes CASSSPSGGRDTQYF.

The chain recombines TRBV4-3 with TRBJ1-2; D is ambiguous. The CDR3 contains 16 residues. From germline, CDR1 is LGHNA and CDR2 YSLEER. Trimming stripped 0 bases from V and 4 bases from J, with 15 bases between. The CDR3 DNA reads as TGCGCCAGCAGCCAAGACTCCCAAGGACCGTTCTATGGCTACACCTTC. Translation: CASSQDSQGPFYGYTF.

This clone was seen a single time. This chain connects TRBV6-5 to TRBJ2-7; 10 bases align to TRBD2. The CDR3 has 14 residues. CDR1 MNHEY and CDR2 SVGAGI come from the germline V gene. The J segment lost 2 bases and the V segment lost 8 bases, leaving 6 bases of the junction unmatched. The CDR3 DNA follows: TGTGCCAGCGTCCGGACTAGCGGAGCCTACGAGCAGTACTTC. It specifies CASVRTSGAYEQYF.

The chain couples TRBV4-1 to TRBJ1-5; 9 bases are shared with TRBD1. The junction had 5 bases not matched to a gene; V was cut back by 3 bases and J by 2 bases. Germline values: CDR1 MGHRA, CDR2 YSYEKL. The CDR3 sequence is 16 residues long. Here the CDR3 DNA reads TGCGCCAGCAGCCAGTTGACAGGGGGAGGCAATCAGCCCCAGCATTTT. Translating gives CASSQLTGGGNQPQHF.

The V and J genes are TRBV3-1 (or the pseudogene TRBV3-2) and TRBJ1-2; D remains unclear. V lost 2 bases, J lost 6 bases, and 10 bases lay in between. CDR1 is LGHDT, CDR2 YNNKEL, per germline (reference sequence). The CDR3 covers 13 residues. CDR3 bases: TGTGCCAGCAGCCAATCCCCAGTAAATGGCTACACCTTC. It encodes CASSQSPVNGYTF.

The V call is TRBV12-3 or TRBV12-4, the J call TRBJ2-4; possibly TRBD2 for D (6 bases). The CDR3 runs to 13 residues. The germline V and J ends were trimmed by 7 bases and 0 bases, with 7 bases remaining between them. The CDR3 loop reads CASNGGAKNIQYF. CDR3 in DNA: TGTGCCAGCAACGGGGGAGCCAAAAACATTCAGTACTTC.

This chain links TRBV28 with TRBJ2-5; possibly TRBD1 or TRBD2 for D (5 bases each). V lost 7 bases, J lost 5 bases, and 8 bases lay in between. CDR1 MDHEN and CDR2 SYDVKM come from the germline V gene. This CDR3 is built from 11 residues. CDR3 sequence reads: CASIGDETQYF. For the CDR3, the DNA is TGTGCCAGCATCGGGGACGAGACCCAGTACTTC. The variable domain in full, with the rest retrieved from reference TRBV28 and TRBJ2-5, is DVKVTQSSRYLVKRTGEKVFLECVQDMDHENMFWYRQDPGLGLRLIYFSYDVKMKEKGDIPEGYSVSREKKERFSLILESASTNQTSMYLCASIGDETQYFGPGTRLLVL.

CDR3 DNA: TGTGCCAGTAGTATATACCCGAAGCGGCAGGGGAGGGCTGAAGCTTTCTTT. Amino acid sequence: CASSIYPKRQGRAEAFF. The chain has TRBV19 and TRBJ1-1, with D perhaps matching TRBD1 (6 bases). There are 17 residues in the CDR3. Germline values: CDR1 LNHDA, CDR2 SQIVND (reference sequence). V dropped 2 bases and J dropped 6 bases, with 22 bases sitting between them.

The V call is TRBV6-2 or TRBV6-3, the J call TRBJ1-1; D unclear. The CDR3 sequence is 17 residues long. The ends were cut back, 5 bases at V and 0 bases at J, with 19 bases in the middle. Per germline, CDR1 MNHEY and CDR2 SVGEGT. The CDR3 region has the DNA TGTGCCAGCAGTCGTATACATGGTGCGGGCATGAACACTGAAGCTTTCTTT. As protein: CASSRIHGAGMNTEAFF.

V and J are TRBV15 and TRBJ1-3; possibly TRBD1 for D (5 bases). The CDR3 length is 14 residues. The germline CDR1 and CDR2 sequences are LNHNV and YYDKDF (reference sequence). Trimming took off 7 bases at V and 4 bases at J, with 14 bases between the two ends. CDR3 amino acids: CATTSEGRGNTIYF. The CDR3 region has the DNA TGTGCCACCACCTCGGAGGGGAGAGGAAACACCATATATTTT.

The rearrangement joins TRBV4-1 to TRBJ1-5; 7 bases are shared with TRBD1. This CDR3 contains 18 residues. V gave up 0 bases and J gave up 6 bases; unmatched junction bases: 14. Germline V gene lookup returns CDR1 MGHRA and CDR2 YSYEKL. The DNA for the CDR3 is TGCGCCAGCAGCCAAGAGATTTCGAGACAGGGATCCACTCAGCCCCAGCATTTT. Amino acids: CASSQEISRQGSTQPQHF.

This sequence joins TRBV7-9 and TRBJ2-7; no clear D. The length of the CDR3 is 15 residues. V was clipped by 1 base and J by 2 bases, with 12 bases between them. Germline lookup yields CDR1 SEHNR and CDR2 FQNEAQ (reference sequence). The CDR3 DNA reads as TGTGCCAGCAGCTTAGGGAGATCGGTGACCTACGAGCAGTACTTC. Amino acids: CASSLGRSVTYEQYF.

This chain connects TRBV7-2 to TRBJ2-1; maybe TRBD1 (5 bases). V was pared by 4 bases and J by 13 bases, with 14 bases between. Germline CDR1 reads SGHTA; CDR2 reads FQGNSA. This CDR3 comprises 12 residues. CDR3 DNA sequence: TGTGCCAGCAGCTCTCAGGGTTTTTTCCAGTTCTTC. Amino acids: CASSSQGFFQFF.

The rearrangement joins TRBV25-1 to TRBJ2-1; TRBD1 might be the D (6 bases). CDR3 length: 15 amino acids. The germline gives CDR1 MGHDK, CDR2 SYGVNS. V lost 6 bases and J 0 bases, leaving 12 bases between the germline ends. The CDR3 sequence is CASRLQGGSYNEQFF. In nucleotides, the CDR3 is TGTGCCAGCAGATTACAGGGCGGCTCCTACAATGAGCAGTTCTTC.